The subject of this entry is one T cell receptor (beta chain). Its antigen is not yet known. No base quality information exists; no much larger clone differs at one position. The data originate from a study of cytomegalovirus exposure and HLA in healthy donors (TCRdb year 2017). For the study in its entirety: In an earlier analysis of approximately 500 of the donors, roughly 300 Gb of sequence data and 90 million to 120 million unique TCR beta sequences from 150 million to 200 million T cells were reported. About 280 gigabases of sequencing data and approximately 92 million unique TCR sequences made up an early release that covered some 640 HLA-typed donors. The genetic ancestry cluster associated with self-reported Caucasian donors included approximately 85% of the 398 genotyped donors. The study aimed to test whether signatures of past pathogen exposure could be identified by cataloging public T cell receptors. Using immunosequencing, the study profiled T cell repertoires from 666 subjects and related those repertoires to cytomegalovirus serostatus. Besides the first cohort of some 670 subjects, a separate validation cohort made up of some 110 different subjects was used. To predict cytomegalovirus infection status, the study brought together high-throughput TCR immunosequencing, statistical association of individual TCRs with disease status, and machine learning. To study patterns of TCR occurrence, a later analysis re-analyzed previously published TCR beta repertoires from hundreds of donors and added high-resolution HLA genotyping. Rather than using new phenotypic data, the later analysis identified candidate immune exposures from TCR beta sequences and from how often those sequences occurred across donors. To decide whether each TCR beta V gene segment behaved as functional or pseudogenic, an earlier analysis of 587 of the donors relied on high-throughput TCR beta sequencing. Donor age, sex, ethnicity and CMV serostatus were collected together with the repertoire data. A later genetic analysis took genome-wide SNP genotypes for about 65% of the 666 donors and used that subset as a discovery cohort. All discovery cohort repertoires had been generated on a single sequencing platform. HLA typing covered class I and class II loci at four-digit resolution. The number of typed donors differed by locus: about 620-640 for A, B, C, DRB1 and DQB1; approximately 540 for DQA1; 606 for DPA1; and some 430 for DPB1. Five DR-DQ haplotypes were treated as single units for association and clustering because of strong linkage in the cohort. Among around 400 genotyped donors of the cohort, an average of 235,054 unique TCR beta nucleotide sequences were sequenced per donor, roughly 20% of them non-productive. Summary of the overall study and its limitations: Some IMGT-functional V segments, including TRBV6-2 and TRBV6-3, could not be told apart with the 87-base-pair reads, so those segments were excluded. HLA typing was unavailable for some donors at each locus, so association tests used only the typed subset. The sequencing pipeline was judged likely to have produced a cluster of highly shared sequence variants as a technical artifact. Compared with the roughly 670-donor mean, donors in an Asian-associated ancestry cluster had fewer N-insertions in productive TCRs, according to a later genetic analysis. Three of the identified cytomegalovirus-associated TCR beta chains were confirmed in vitro to be specific for cytomegalovirus antigens. Most TCR sequences were seen in very few donors, while some public TCRs were found in many individuals. A later analysis associated about 16,000 TCR beta sequences with specific HLA alleles at a false discovery rate of 0.05. Several of the top co-occurrence clusters appeared to be linked to parvovirus B19, influenza, CMV and Epstein-Barr virus, according to a later analysis. A total of 150 to 200 TCR beta chains were listed by the study as associated with cytomegalovirus. Immune exposure information for the cohort was limited to CMV serostatus. Linkage disequilibrium might explain the correlated functional status among segregating V segments, but an unknown experimental factor could not be excluded. In a later analysis, HLA-associated TCR beta chains were found to be more clonally expanded and to have lower generation probabilities than equally common non-associated chains. According to a later analysis, TCR association rates differed among HLA loci, with DRB1 alleles showing the most associated TCRs and HLA-C alleles showing the fewest. Broadly in line with IMGT annotations, most TCR beta V segments showed up in productive rearrangements about 90% or about 30% of the time in an earlier analysis of about 500 of the donors. In a later genetic analysis, a missense DCLRE1C variant was associated with V-gene and J-gene trimming of TCR beta chains, and the association was replicated in an independent cohort. The authors suggested that the approach could potentially be generalized to other disease states and immunological phenotypes. Presence/absence analyses assumed roughly uniform sequencing depth across donors, an assumption that may not hold. In both the original and validation cohorts, the classifier was reported to diagnose cytomegalovirus status with high specificity and sensitivity. A further reported finding was that TCR beta sequences accurately predicted the HLA-A and HLA-B alleles for most subjects in the first cohort. Only TCR beta chains were sequenced in this cohort, and the absence of alpha or paired-chain data limited detectable features. Strong co-occurrence of HLA alleles, especially DR and DQ, made assigning TCR associations to individual alleles difficult. Because counts were too low, 15 to 20 rarely observed V segments, including chromosome 9 orphons, were left out of the earlier analysis of some 600 of the donors. A later analysis found that most CMV-associated TCR beta chains appeared HLA-restricted, with HLA associations seemingly driven largely by CMV exposure.

The cohort consisted of fewer than 700 healthy bone marrow donors. All cohort members were sampled while nominally healthy, although unrecorded immune exposures were likely present. The donor tested CMV seropositive and was one of the 289 seropositive cohort members. Each donor provided a peripheral blood sample, and peripheral blood mononuclear cells were used for TCR beta sequencing. Genomic DNA extraction from the blood cell samples was performed with the Qiagen DNeasy Blood Extraction Kit. Libraries were made using the immunoSEQ multiplex PCR assay. For the multiplex PCR, a mixture combining 60 forward primers for TCR Vbeta segments and 13 reverse primers for TCR Jbeta segments was used. The CDR3 region of rearranged TCR beta genes was amplified from genomic DNA by a multiplex PCR assay. Amplified TCR beta libraries were sequenced as 87-base-pair reads on the Illumina HiSeq System. On the study's bioinformatics: Across the 666 repertoires, a later analysis counted some 81 million unique TCR beta chains, 9.5 million to 12 million of which were shared by at least two donors. A nearest-neighbor algorithm error-corrected the raw reads and collapsed the reads into unique sequences, merging closely related sequences to remove PCR and sequencing errors. CDR3 sequences were aligned to IMGT reference sequences to assign V, D and J gene segments. For a sequence to be retained, a match of at least six nucleotides was required to both a V gene segment and a J gene segment. A rearrangement was called productive if the CDR3 had no stop codons and remained in frame with V and J, and every other rearrangement was called non-productive. CDR3 was defined according to IMGT convention as the region running from the second conserved V-encoded cysteine to the conserved J-encoded phenylalanine. In an earlier analysis of just under 600 of the donors, sequences lacking an unambiguous match to a single V gene segment were excluded. An earlier analysis of 587 of the donors classified V segments as functional when productive rearrangements were above 56.7% and as segregating when the standard deviation between donors was above 5%. To diagnose cytomegalovirus status from the catalog of TCR beta chain sequences, a statistical classification framework was built. In a later analysis, V and J genes were assigned by comparing TCR nucleotide sequences against IMGT/GENE-DB human TR gene sequences. A later analysis assigned CDR3 sequences and most-parsimonious VDJ recombination scenarios with the TCRdist pipeline. In a later analysis, every TCR beta chain was defined by the combination of its CDR3 amino acid sequence and its V-gene family, and reads without a unique V-gene family were dropped. A later analysis removed several hundred highly shared, low-generation-probability nucleotide sequences to deal with suspected cross-contamination and a sequencing artifact. For each public chain, a later analysis derived a clonal expansion index from normalized ranks of inferred template counts within each repertoire. A later analysis computed generation probabilities with a VDJ recombination model fitted to out-of-frame rearrangements, and checked the results against IGoR. In a later analysis, hypergeometric tests were used to score TCR-TCR, TCR-HLA and TCR-CMV co-occurrence, with a repertoire-size bias correction applied to TCR pairs. To estimate false discovery rates, a later analysis permuted the HLA or CMV assignments 20 times. A later analysis grouped co-occurring TCRs with DBSCAN, adding TCRdist sequence similarity when clustering within HLA-allele-positive subsets. Repertoires with fewer than 30,000 or more than 120,000 public chains, plus five repertoires with anomalous nucleotide sharing, were excluded from co-occurrence clustering. This immuneACCESS table, as held by TCRdb, lists in-frame sequences with V and J called but not all clones. Of the missing ones, under half trace to an unresolved V gene in checked studies; the others have no known cause. V and J calls and clone size follow that table, whereas D and trimming were derived from the DNA. The sample includes some 130,000 clones, with roughly four fifths observed a single time. 10% to 12% of the sample is in the top ten clones.

Trimming leaves V shorter by 7 bases and J shorter by 3 bases, with the junction holding 4 bases beyond the gene matches. The CDR3 measures 14 amino acids from cysteine to phenylalanine. The kept DNA is CDR3 alone, 42 bases in frame from the first base. The germline V gene (reference sequence) gives CDR1 as MNHEY and CDR2 as SMNVEV. In this chain, TRBV27 is recombined with TRBJ2-2, and TRBD1 matches 8 of the central bases. The sample consisted of PBMCs. The receptor was isolated from a male donor in good health and CMV-seropositive. The CDR3 region reads CASTGGAYTGELFF. The nucleotide sequence is TGTGCCAGCACAGGGGGCGCCTACACCGGGGAGCTGTTTTTT.